The 23 T cell receptor beta chains reported below all come from one sample, sequenced in a study of blood T cell repertoires in COVID-19. Method: immunoSEQ multiplex PCR; TCRdb's copy keeps in-frame clones and lacks some. The top ten hold around 9.3% of the sample, which has hundreds of thousands of clones, around 90% seen once. Sequencing input: PBMCs or T cells enriched from blood (not recorded which). These TCRs come from a woman aged 18-29 years who had recovered from COVID-19.

The chain couples TRBV28 to TRBJ2-1; TRBD1 agrees at 8 bases. The CDR3 consists of 14 residues. CDR1 MDHEN and CDR2 SYDVKM come from the germline V gene. The J segment lost 3 bases and the V segment lost 6 bases, leaving 4 bases of the junction unmatched. The CDR3 sequence: CASSRGLFYNEQFF. In DNA form, the CDR3 reads TGTGCCAGCAGCAGGGGGCTTTTCTACAATGAGCAGTTCTTC.

The CDR3 spells CASSQGLLSGQETQYF. The CDR3 nucleotides read TGTGCCAGCAGCCAGGGACTTCTCTCGGGGCAAGAGACCCAGTACTTC. The V call is TRBV11-2, the J call TRBJ2-5, with D maybe TRBD2 (6 bases). With 5 bases removed from V and 2 bases from J, the gap between germline ends came to 18 bases. The CDR3 runs to 16 residues. Germline V gives CDR1 SGHAT, CDR2 FQNNGV.

This chain links TRBV4-3 with TRBJ2-2; TRBD2 matches at 10 bases. Germline assignment: CDR1 LGHNA and CDR2 YSLEER. This CDR3 is 16 amino acids long. The V gene end was trimmed by 0 bases and the J gene end by 3 bases; junction bases not matched to a gene: 1. The CDR3 region is CASSQDGTSDTGELFF. The CDR3 DNA reads as TGCGCCAGCAGCCAAGATGGGACTAGCGACACCGGGGAGCTGTTTTTT.

This sequence joins TRBV5-1 and TRBJ1-2, with 9 bases identical to TRBD1. The CDR3 runs to 14 residues. The germline V gene has CDR1 SGHRS and CDR2 YFSETQ. V was clipped by 4 bases and J by 6 bases; unmatched bases: 7. CDR3: CASSVGQGGNGYTF. The CDR3 DNA reads as TGCGCCAGCAGCGTGGGACAGGGCGGGAATGGCTACACCTTC. The full variable domain, its missing parts supplied by reference TRBV5-1 and TRBJ1-2, is KAGVTQTPRYLIKTRGQQVTLSCSPISGHRSVSWYQQTPGQGLQFLFEYFSETQRNKGNFPGRFSGRQFSNSRSEMNVSTLELGDSALYLCASSVGQGGNGYTFGSGTRLTVV.

The J gene is TRBJ1-1, the V gene TRBV7-9, with 8 bases that match TRBD1. CDR1 is SEHNR, CDR2 FQNEAQ, per germline (reference sequence). The CDR3 contains 13 residues. V was pared by 5 bases and J by 7 bases, with 6 bases of the junction left unmatched. In DNA form, the CDR3 reads TGTGCCAGCAGCCCGAGACAGGGGCTTGAAGCTTTCTTT. This gives the protein CASSPRQGLEAFF.

The genes are TRBV4-3 and TRBJ2-1, with 10 bases matching TRBD2. Germline values: CDR1 LGHNA, CDR2 YSLEER. This CDR3 region has 17 residues. Losses at the gene ends were 2 bases for V and 5 bases for J; bases not matched to a gene: 9. The DNA for the CDR3 is TGCGCCAGCAGCCAAACCCAGAGTAGCGGGAGGCACAATGAGCAGTTCTTC. It specifies CASSQTQSSGRHNEQFF.

Notes on this clone: A junction boundary mismatches the germline segment, possibly from a read error. V usage is TRBV3-1 (or the pseudogene TRBV3-2) and J usage is TRBJ2-1; D gene ambiguous. Germline V gene data show CDR1 as LGHDT and CDR2 as YNNKEL (reference sequence). The CDR3 runs 12 residues. DNA of the CDR3: TGTGCCAGCAGCCAAGATACCGGGTCTGCCGTCTTC. Amino acids: CASSQDTGSAVF.

V usage is TRBV28 and J usage is TRBJ2-2; the D is unclear. Germline CDR1 MDHEN, CDR2 SYDVKM. V was pared by 3 bases and J by 3 bases, with 14 bases between. The CDR3 runs to 16 residues. The CDR3 sequence: CASSFRWQWDTGELFF. CDR3 DNA: TGTGCCAGCAGTTTCAGGTGGCAGTGGGACACCGGGGAGCTGTTTTTT.

Concerning this clone itself: Other DNA sequences in this specimen translate into the identical CDR3. The chain is built from TRBV5-4 and TRBJ1-4; 9 positions agree with TRBD1. Germline-derived CDR1 and CDR2 are SGHNT and YYREEE (reference sequence). The junction had 0 bases not matched to a gene; V was cut back by 0 bases and J by 0 bases. The CDR3 loop spans 16 amino acids. CDR3 amino acids: CASSLGQGATNEKLFF. CDR3 coding DNA: TGTGCCAGCAGCTTGGGACAGGGGGCAACTAATGAAAAACTGTTTTTT.

The CDR3 loop is CASSELLTSGFRNEQFF. The CDR3 DNA sequence: TGTGCCAGCAGTGAACTTCTGACTAGCGGGTTTCGCAATGAGCAGTTCTTC. The rearrangement links TRBV2 to TRBJ2-1; the match to TRBD2 covers 10 bases. The CDR3 has 17 residues. The germline gives CDR1 SNHLY, CDR2 FYNNEI. V dropped 2 bases and J dropped 6; count of bases not matched to a gene: 10.

The chain recombines TRBV15 with TRBJ2-4; D possibly corresponds to TRBD1 (5 bases). Trimming shortened V by 0 bases and J by 2 bases, and 8 bases separated the two germline ends. Germline assignment: CDR1 LNHNV and CDR2 YYDKDF (reference sequence). The CDR3 sequence is 15 residues long. Here the CDR3 reads CATSRDKGPKNIQYF. For the CDR3, the DNA is TGTGCCACCAGCAGAGATAAGGGGCCCAAAAACATTCAGTACTTC. The whole variable domain, remainder taken from reference TRBV15 and TRBJ2-4, is DAMVIQNPRYQVTQFGKPVTLSCSQTLNHNVMYWYQQKSSQAPKLLFHYYDKDFNNEADTPDNFQSRRPNTSFCFLDIRSPGLGDTAMYLCATSRDKGPKNIQYFGAGTRLSVL.

J is TRBJ1-6 and V is TRBV28; perhaps TRBD1 as D (6 bases). V lost 2 bases and J lost 7, with 9 bases in between. CDR3 length: 14 residues. CDR1 is MDHEN and CDR2 is SYDVKM in the germline V gene. The CDR3 sequence is CASSLATGNSPLHF. The CDR3 DNA reads TGTGCCAGCAGTTTAGCCACAGGGAATTCACCCCTCCACTTT.

This clone has only a few counts. The chain couples TRBV20-1 to TRBJ1-5; D perhaps matches TRBD1 (6 bases). Germline-derived CDR1 and CDR2 are DFQATT and SNEGSKA (reference sequence). CDR3 length equals 15 residues. V shed 3 bases and J shed 0 bases, with 12 bases lying between them. CDR3 sequence reads: CSASEQGLSNQPQHF. CDR3 coding DNA: TGCAGTGCTAGTGAACAGGGCCTTAGCAATCAGCCCCAGCATTTT.

V is TRBV7-3 and J is TRBJ2-6; TRBD1 aligns across 7 bases. The CDR3 spans 18 residues. The germline V gene has CDR1 SGHTA and CDR2 FQGTGA. The V and J ends lost 5 bases and 0 bases, in that order; junction bases with no gene match: 10. The CDR3 sequence is CASSLNWPGGSGANVLTF. DNA for the CDR3: TGTGCCAGCAGCCTAAATTGGCCAGGGGGCTCTGGGGCCAACGTCCTGACTTTC. Full variable domain (remainder filled in from reference TRBV7-3 and TRBJ2-6): GAGVSQTPSNKVTEKGKYVELRCDPISGHTALYWYRQSLGQGPEFLIYFQGTGAADDSGLPNDRFFAVRPEGSVSTLKIQRTERGDSAVYLCASSLNWPGGSGANVLTFGAGSRLTVL.

This rearrangement joins TRBV3-1 (or the pseudogene TRBV3-2) to TRBJ1-4; possible D gene TRBD1, 5 bases. V lost 9 bases and J lost 3, with 11 bases in between. The CDR3 totals 13 residues. Germline CDR1 reads LGHDT; CDR2 reads YNNKEL (reference sequence). CDR3 sequence: CASGGNANEKLFF. As DNA, the CDR3 is TGTGCCAGTGGGGGGAACGCTAATGAAAAACTGTTTTTT.

There are many counts of this clone. This chain uses TRBV5-4 with TRBJ2-2; maybe TRBD2 (5 bases). The CDR3 has 15 amino acids. Looked up from germline, CDR1 is SGHNT and CDR2 is YYREEE (reference sequence). Trimming left V 0 bases short and J 4 bases short, with 10 bases between. As DNA, the CDR3 is TGTGCCAGCAGCTTGGGGTCTAGCTTCACCGGGGAGCTGTTTTTT. Protein: CASSLGSSFTGELFF.

The rearrangement uses TRBV3-1 (or the pseudogene TRBV3-2) and TRBJ1-1, with a tentative D call TRBD1 (5 bases). The CDR3 consists of 12 residues. Germline-derived CDR1 and CDR2 are LGHDT and YNNKEL (reference sequence). V gave up 5 bases and J gave up 7 bases, with 11 bases separating them. CDR3 coding DNA: TGTGCCAGCAGCACAAACAGGTTTGAAGCTTTCTTT. It specifies CASSTNRFEAFF.

The CDR3 coding sequence is TGTGCCAGTACCGAATGGAGCAGACTCGAAAAACTGTTTTTT. It is translated as CASTEWSRLEKLFF. The chain joins TRBV19 to TRBJ1-4, with D unresolved. CDR1 is LNHDA and CDR2 is SQIVND in the germline V gene (reference sequence). V lost 7 bases to trimming and J lost 8 bases, with 17 bases between them. The CDR3 has 14 amino acids.

The V gene is TRBV4-3, the J gene TRBJ2-7; 8 bases are shared with TRBD1. Germline V gene data show CDR1 as LGHNA and CDR2 as YSLEER. V dropped 4 bases and J dropped 3; count of bases not matched to a gene: 11. The CDR3 extends over 16 amino acids. The CDR3 loop reads CASSPDGTGDHYEQYF. In nucleotides, the CDR3 is TGCGCCAGCAGCCCCGACGGGACAGGAGACCACTACGAGCAGTACTTC.

The chain carries TRBV6-5 and TRBJ1-2, with TRBD1 as a possible D gene (6 bases). V was shortened by 5 bases and J by 4 bases, with 17 bases between the two germline ends. This CDR3 spans 15 amino acids. Germline loops: CDR1 MNHEY, CDR2 SVGAGI. In DNA, the CDR3 is TGTGCCAGCAGTCCGGGACAACCTTACTCCTATGGCTACACCTTC. Protein: CASSPGQPYSYGYTF.

The CDR3 is CASSGTDYGYTF. CDR3 DNA: TGTGCCAGCAGCGGGACAGATTATGGCTACACCTTC. The J gene is TRBJ1-2, the V gene TRBV5-4, with TRBD1 matching 7 bases. Trimming cost V 4 bases and J 5 bases; bases outside gene matches: 2. Germline loops: CDR1 SGHNT, CDR2 YYREEE (reference sequence). CDR3 length: 12 amino acids.

The rearrangement joins TRBV27 to TRBJ2-7; a weak D match, TRBD2 (6 bases). The CDR3 covers 13 residues. Deletions cut 4 bases from V and 4 bases from J, with 11 bases between. CDR1 is MNHEY, CDR2 SMNVEV, per germline (reference sequence). CDR3 coding DNA: TGTGCCAGCAGTTCGGGACTCCTGTACGAGCAGTACTTC. This sequence encodes CASSSGLLYEQYF.

The J gene is TRBJ2-7, the V gene TRBV18; possibly TRBD2 for D (6 bases). CDR1 is KGHSH, CDR2 LQKENI, per germline. There are 14 residues in the CDR3. Trimming pared 0 bases from V and 3 bases from J, leaving 9 bases between. The CDR3 DNA follows: TGTGCCAGCTCACCACCGGGGACTCGCTACGAGCAGTACTTC. Protein product: CASSPPGTRYEQYF.